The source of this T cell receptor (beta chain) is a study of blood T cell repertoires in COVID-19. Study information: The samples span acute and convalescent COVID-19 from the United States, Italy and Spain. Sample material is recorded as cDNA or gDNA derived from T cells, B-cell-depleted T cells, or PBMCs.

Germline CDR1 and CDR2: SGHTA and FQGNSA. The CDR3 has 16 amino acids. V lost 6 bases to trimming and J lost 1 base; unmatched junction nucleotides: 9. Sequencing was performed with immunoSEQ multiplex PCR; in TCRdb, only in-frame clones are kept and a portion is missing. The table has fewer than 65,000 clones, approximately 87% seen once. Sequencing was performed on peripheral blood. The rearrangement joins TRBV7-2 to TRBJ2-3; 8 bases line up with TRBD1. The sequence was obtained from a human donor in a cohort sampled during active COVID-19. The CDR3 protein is CASSQDRGIGTDTQYF. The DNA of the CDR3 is TGTGCCAGCAGTCAAGACAGGGGTATCGGCACAGATACGCAGTATTTT.